This T cell receptor beta chain was observed in a study of T cell responses to AZD1222 COVID-19 vaccine. Assay: immunoSEQ multiplex PCR; the TCRdb copy retains only in-frame clones and omits some. The sample has roughly 180,000 clones; roughly nine tenths are singletons. This CDR3 has 15 residues. Looked up from germline, CDR1 is DFQATT and CDR2 is SNEGSKA (reference sequence). With 3 bases clipped from V and 8 bases from J, the junction kept 11 bases outside the gene matches. The chain combines TRBV20-1 with TRBJ2-2; 8 nucleotides agree with TRBD1. The sample here was peripheral blood, taken on day 0 of AZD1222 vaccination. The source of this sequence is an adult in good health. CDR3 protein: CSASWDRSTRGELFF. The CDR3 region has the DNA TGCAGTGCTAGTTGGGACAGGTCCACTAGGGGGGAGCTGTTTTTT.